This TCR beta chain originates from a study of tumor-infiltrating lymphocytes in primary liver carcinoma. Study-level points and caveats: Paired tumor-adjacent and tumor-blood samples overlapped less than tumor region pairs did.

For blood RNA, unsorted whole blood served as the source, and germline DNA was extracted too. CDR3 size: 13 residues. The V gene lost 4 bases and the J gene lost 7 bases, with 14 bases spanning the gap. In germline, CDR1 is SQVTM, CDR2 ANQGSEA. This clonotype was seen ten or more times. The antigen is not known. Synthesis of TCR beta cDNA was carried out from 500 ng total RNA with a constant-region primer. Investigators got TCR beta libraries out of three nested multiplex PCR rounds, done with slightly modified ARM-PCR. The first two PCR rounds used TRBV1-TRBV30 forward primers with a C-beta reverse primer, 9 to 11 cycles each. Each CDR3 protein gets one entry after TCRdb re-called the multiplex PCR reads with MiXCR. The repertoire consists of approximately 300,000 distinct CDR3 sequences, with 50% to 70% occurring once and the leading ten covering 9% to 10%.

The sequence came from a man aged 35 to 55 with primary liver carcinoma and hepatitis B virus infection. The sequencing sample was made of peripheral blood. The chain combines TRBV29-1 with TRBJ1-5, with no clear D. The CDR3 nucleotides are TGCAGCGTTGGGTCTGGGGAGGACCAGCCCCAGCATTTT. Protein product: CSVGSGEDQPQHF. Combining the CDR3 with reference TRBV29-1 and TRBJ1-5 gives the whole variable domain SAVISQKPSRDICQRGTSLTIQCQVDSQVTMMFWYRQQPGQSLTLIATANQGSEATYESGFVIDKFPISRPNLTFSTLTVSNMSPEDSSIYLCSVGSGEDQPQHFGDGTRLSIL.